A selection of T cell receptor beta chains follows, all from one sample in a study of neurological immune-mediated disorders. Each CDR3 protein is one row after TCRdb ran MiXCR on the 5' RACE reads. Here the sample spans tens of thousands of distinct CDR3 sequences, about 4.9% being singletons. The sample was PBMCs. The receptors come from a man aged 30 to 45 with multiple sclerosis. CDR3s include the opening cysteine and the closing phenylalanine or tryptophan. The order of the fields is clone size, V gene, J gene, D gene, CDR3 length, CDR3 DNA, CDR3 protein. D genes are given only for firm matches. For some rows the clone size is stated as once, few or many, or as a class when expanded; others skip it.

size: .; V: TRBV3-1; J: TRBJ1-1; D: .; length: 13; DNA: TGTGCCAGTCGGGAAGGGGTGGGCACTGAAGCTTTCTTT; CDR3: CASREGVGTEAFF
size: many; V: TRBV12-3/TRBV12-4; J: TRBJ1-1; D: .; length: 14; DNA: TGTGCCAGCAGTTTAGTGGACCCGAACACTGAAGCTTTCTTT; CDR3: CASSLVDPNTEAFF
size: few; V: TRBV3-1; J: TRBJ2-2; D: TRBD2; length: 17; DNA: TGTGCCAGCAGCCACCTGGGACTAGCGCCGAACACCGGGGAGCTGTTTTTT; CDR3: CASSHLGLAPNTGELFF
size: many; V: TRBV7-3; J: TRBJ2-5; D: TRBD1; length: 14; DNA: TGTGCCAGCAGTAGAGGGGACAGGCGGGAGACCCAGTACTTC; CDR3: CASSRGDRRETQYF
size: .; V: TRBV20-1; J: TRBJ2-3; D: TRBD1; length: 16; DNA: TGCAGTGCTTCGGGGTCAGGGGGAGCTAGCACAGATACGCAGTATTTT; CDR3: CSASGSGGASTDTQYF
size: many; V: TRBV27; J: TRBJ1-1; D: TRBD1; length: 14; DNA: TGTGCCAGCAGGAGACAGGGGGCCGACACTGAAGCTTTCTTT; CDR3: CASRRQGADTEAFF
size: many; V: TRBV20-1; J: TRBJ2-5; D: TRBD1; length: 15; DNA: TGCAGTGCTAGGTCCGGGACAGTAGTAAAAGAGACCCAGTACTTC; CDR3: CSARSGTVVKETQYF
size: many; V: TRBV5-4; J: TRBJ1-1; D: .; length: 15; DNA: TGTGCCAGCAGCCTTCAGGACCCCGCGAACACTGAAGCTTTCTTT; CDR3: CASSLQDPANTEAFF
size: many; V: TRBV12-3/TRBV12-4; J: TRBJ1-4; D: .; length: 14; DNA: TGTGCCAGCACCTTGGACGGTTGGGGTGAAAAACTGTTTTTT; CDR3: CASTLDGWGEKLFF
size: .; V: TRBV24-1; J: TRBJ2-3; D: .; length: 16; DNA: TGTGCCACCAGTGATTACGCGGGGCCTAGCACAGATACGCAGTATTTT; CDR3: CATSDYAGPSTDTQYF
size: many; V: TRBV7-9; J: TRBJ1-1; D: .; length: 15; DNA: TGTGCCAGCAGCCCCCCCGGAAACCTGAACACTGAAGCTTTCTTT; CDR3: CASSPPGNLNTEAFF
size: .; V: TRBV5-1; J: TRBJ1-5; D: .; length: 14; DNA: TGCGCCAGCAGCTTAGTGGGAGGCAATCAGCCCCAGCATTTT; CDR3: CASSLVGGNQPQHF
size: many; V: TRBV15; J: TRBJ1-2; D: .; length: 17; DNA: TGTTCCACCAGCACCGGGGCTTTGCGAAAAATAAACTATGGCTACACCTTC; CDR3: CSTSTGALRKINYGYTF
size: many; V: TRBV7-9; J: TRBJ1-6; D: .; length: 16; DNA: TGTGCCAGCAGCTTAGCTGCGGCAATTGGGGGTTCACCCCTCCACTTT; CDR3: CASSLAAAIGGSPLHF
size: many; V: TRBV29-1; J: TRBJ1-2; D: .; length: 13; DNA: TGCAGCGTTGTTGGTGCAGGAGCGAATGGCTACACCTTC; CDR3: CSVVGAGANGYTF
size: .; V: TRBV10-3; J: TRBJ1-1; D: .; length: 14; DNA: TGTGCCATCGGGAGGGACACGGTGAACACTGAAGCTTTCTTT; CDR3: CAIGRDTVNTEAFF
size: .; V: TRBV7-9; J: TRBJ1-1; D: .; length: 13; DNA: TGTGCCAGCAGCTTCGGCCCTGGCACTGAAGCTTTCTTT; CDR3: CASSFGPGTEAFF
size: .; V: TRBV5-1; J: TRBJ1-1; D: .; length: 12; DNA: TGCGCCAGCAGCTGGTCGGGAACTGAAGCTTTCTTT; CDR3: CASSWSGTEAFF
size: many; V: TRBV10-3; J: TRBJ1-2; D: TRBD1; length: 14; DNA: TGTGCCATCAGTGGACAACCGGGACAGGGGGATTACACCTTC; CDR3: CAISGQPGQGDYTF
size: many; V: TRBV6-5; J: TRBJ2-7; D: TRBD1; length: 15; DNA: TGTGCCAGCAGTTACGGGGGACAGCTTTTCTACGAGCAGTACTTC; CDR3: CASSYGGQLFYEQYF
size: .; V: TRBV5-5; J: TRBJ1-1; D: .; length: 17; DNA: TGTGCCAGCAGCTGGAACAAACGGACCGGAGGAAACACTGAAGCTTTCTTT; CDR3: CASSWNKRTGGNTEAFF
size: many; V: TRBV20-1; J: TRBJ2-5; D: TRBD2; length: 15; DNA: TGCAGTGCTCCAGACGGACTAGCGGGTCTTGAGACCCAGTACTTC; CDR3: CSAPDGLAGLETQYF
size: many; V: TRBV29-1; J: TRBJ1-1; D: .; length: 13; DNA: TGCAGCGTTGACCGCAGGGGCAACACTGAAGCTTTCTTT; CDR3: CSVDRRGNTEAFF
size: many; V: TRBV24-1; J: TRBJ1-5; D: .; length: 14; DNA: TGTGCCACCAGTGCCGGAGGGTTCAATCAGCCCCAGCATTTT; CDR3: CATSAGGFNQPQHF
size: .; V: TRBV12-5; J: TRBJ1-1; D: .; length: 17; DNA: TGTGCTAGTGGTTCCCCCGGGGGCAGCCCGTTGAACACTGAAGCTTTCTTT; CDR3: CASGSPGGSPLNTEAFF
size: many; V: TRBV6-5; J: TRBJ2-1; D: TRBD2; length: 15; DNA: TGTGCCGTCGGTCAGACTAGCGTGGGATTCGATGAGCAGTTCTTC; CDR3: CAVGQTSVGFDEQFF
size: .; V: TRBV4-1; J: TRBJ2-1; D: .; length: 15; DNA: TGCGCCAGCAGCCAAGATTGGGTCGGAAGTAATGAGCAGTTCTTC; CDR3: CASSQDWVGSNEQFF
size: .; V: TRBV18; J: TRBJ1-2; D: .; length: 14; DNA: TGTGCCAGCTCACCACCGGGCAGGGGAGGCGGCTACACCTTC; CDR3: CASSPPGRGGGYTF
size: many; V: TRBV5-1; J: TRBJ2-3; D: .; length: 14; DNA: TGCGCCAGCAGCTACGACAGCAGCACAGATACGCAGTATTTT; CDR3: CASSYDSSTDTQYF